This T cell receptor (beta chain) originates from a study of beta chain features in type 1 diabetes. Study-level background: No age, gender or cell yield differences were seen between patients and healthy donors.

General study results and limits: Individuals with type 1 diabetes displayed fewer insertions and more deletions at VDJ junctions. Shorter TCRB CDR3s, moderately but significantly so, were found in Type 1 diabetes patients in all four CD4+ subsets.

The CDR3 has 20 residues. The whole isolated RNA underwent reverse transcription, so sequencing captured expressed TCRB transcripts. Assay used: immunoSEQ multiplex PCR; TCRdb lists only in-frame clones, some missing. This repertoire shows 550,000 to 850,000 clones, around 15% found once; its top ten account for less than 0.025%. Points on this clone: Its antigen is not known.

The sequencing sample was made of naive CD4+ T cells from blood. This receptor was obtained from a young man with type 1 diabetes. This rearrangement joins TRBV21-1 to TRBJ2-2; the D call TRBD2 from the table was never checked on the DNA. TRBV21-1 is deemed a pseudogene. The CDR3 spells CASSKAEKDPTGINTGELFF. CDR3 in DNA: TGTGCCAGCAGCAAAGCGGAGAAGGATCCAACGGGGATTAACACCGGGGAGCTGTTTTTT.